This is a list of T cell receptor beta chains from one sample in a study of T cell repertoires in cytomegalovirus infection. MiXCR, run by TCRdb on the reads, gives a single entry per CDR3 protein. Among 150,000 to 200,000 distinct CDR3 sequences listed, about a sixth were seen once. The sequencing input was CD8+ T cells from PBMCs. These receptors were obtained from a human donor in good health (CMV status not recorded). Some clones in this sample may be carry-over from other donors' samples. The CDR3 runs from the conserved cysteine through the conserved F or W. Not every row has a clone size; where given, it reads once, few, many or a size class.

j_call: TRBJ2-7; clone_size: .; v_call: TRBV28; cdr3_aa: CASSLRRWDEQYF
j_call: TRBJ1-1; clone_size: .; v_call: TRBV4-1; cdr3_aa: CASSQESEGTGPNTEAFF
j_call: TRBJ2-4; clone_size: few; v_call: TRBV6-5; cdr3_aa: CASSYGGARNIQYF
j_call: TRBJ2-7; clone_size: few; v_call: TRBV28; cdr3_aa: CASRVNNKDEQYF
j_call: TRBJ2-3; clone_size: .; v_call: TRBV7-8; cdr3_aa: CASSFRLAVSTDTQYF
j_call: TRBJ2-3; clone_size: few; v_call: TRBV11-2; cdr3_aa: CASSFGRRPTDTQYF
j_call: TRBJ2-1; clone_size: .; v_call: TRBV6-6; cdr3_aa: CASSGRTAYNEQFF
j_call: TRBJ2-7; clone_size: few; v_call: TRBV20-1; cdr3_aa: CSALTRWGHEQYF
j_call: TRBJ2-1; clone_size: .; v_call: TRBV30; cdr3_aa: CAWTLGGLGNEQFF
j_call: TRBJ1-4; clone_size: .; v_call: TRBV7-8; cdr3_aa: CASSRGRVGRFGANEKLFF
j_call: TRBJ2-6; clone_size: .; v_call: TRBV7-3; cdr3_aa: CASSPGLDYSGANVLTF
j_call: TRBJ1-1; clone_size: .; v_call: TRBV7-2; cdr3_aa: CASSPGLRTEAFF
j_call: TRBJ2-3; clone_size: few; v_call: TRBV7-9; cdr3_aa: CASSLSGDTQYF